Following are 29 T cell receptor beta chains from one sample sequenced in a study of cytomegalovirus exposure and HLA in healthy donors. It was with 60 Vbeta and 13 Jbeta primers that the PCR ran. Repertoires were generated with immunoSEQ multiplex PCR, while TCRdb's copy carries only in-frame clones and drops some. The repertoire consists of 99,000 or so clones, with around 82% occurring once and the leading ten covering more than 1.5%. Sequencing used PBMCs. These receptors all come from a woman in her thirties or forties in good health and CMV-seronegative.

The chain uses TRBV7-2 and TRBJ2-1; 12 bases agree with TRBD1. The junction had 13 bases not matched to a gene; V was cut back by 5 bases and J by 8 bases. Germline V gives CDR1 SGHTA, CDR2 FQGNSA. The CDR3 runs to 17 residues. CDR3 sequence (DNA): TGTGCCAGCAGCGTAGGGACAGGGGGCCGTAGTCCCCATGAGCAGTTCTTC. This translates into CASSVGTGGRSPHEQFF.

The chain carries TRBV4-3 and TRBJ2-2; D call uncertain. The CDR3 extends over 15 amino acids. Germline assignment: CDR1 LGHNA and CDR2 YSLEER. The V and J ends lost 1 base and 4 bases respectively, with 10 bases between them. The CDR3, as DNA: TGCGCCAGCAGCCAAGTCTTGGAGCTCACCGGGGAGCTGTTTTTT. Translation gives CASSQVLELTGELFF.

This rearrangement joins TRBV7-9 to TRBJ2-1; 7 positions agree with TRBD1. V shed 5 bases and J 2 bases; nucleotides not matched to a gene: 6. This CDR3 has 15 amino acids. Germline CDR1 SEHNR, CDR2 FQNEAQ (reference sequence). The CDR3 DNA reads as TGTGCCAGCAGCGCCCGACAGGGTACCTACAATGAGCAGTTCTTC. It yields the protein CASSARQGTYNEQFF. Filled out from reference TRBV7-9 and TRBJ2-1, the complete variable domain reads DTGVSQNPRHKITKRGQNVTFRCDPISEHNRLYWYRQTLGQGPEFLTYFQNEAQLEKSRLLSDRFSAERPKGSFSTLEIQRTEQGDSAMYLCASSARQGTYNEQFFGPGTRLTVL.

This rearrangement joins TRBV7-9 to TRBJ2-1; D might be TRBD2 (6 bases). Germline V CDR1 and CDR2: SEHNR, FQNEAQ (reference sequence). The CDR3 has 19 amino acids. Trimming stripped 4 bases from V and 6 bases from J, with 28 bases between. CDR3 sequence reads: CASSSGRGLALRHGNEQFF. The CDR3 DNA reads TGTGCCAGCAGCTCTGGGCGGGGATTAGCGTTGAGACACGGCAATGAGCAGTTCTTC.

The CDR3 DNA sequence: TGTGCCAGCAGCTTAGTCGGGGTTGGGGGCTACACCTTC. Encoded protein: CASSLVGVGGYTF. V is TRBV7-9 and J is TRBJ1-2; D is undetermined. V gave up 1 base and J gave up 8 bases, with 11 bases separating them. This CDR3 has 13 amino acids. Germline loops: CDR1 SEHNR, CDR2 FQNEAQ (reference sequence).

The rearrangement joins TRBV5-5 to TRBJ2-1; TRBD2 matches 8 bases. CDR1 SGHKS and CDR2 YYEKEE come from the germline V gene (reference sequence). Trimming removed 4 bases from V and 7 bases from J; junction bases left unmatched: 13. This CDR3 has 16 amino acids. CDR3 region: CASSPRGLVAENEQFF. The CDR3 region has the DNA TGTGCCAGCAGCCCGAGGGGACTAGTTGCCGAGAATGAGCAGTTCTTC.

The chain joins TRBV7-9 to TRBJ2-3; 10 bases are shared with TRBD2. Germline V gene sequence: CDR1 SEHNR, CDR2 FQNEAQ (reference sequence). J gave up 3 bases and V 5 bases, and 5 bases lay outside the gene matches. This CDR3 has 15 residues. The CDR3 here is CASSPRSGRTDTQYF. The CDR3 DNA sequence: TGTGCCAGCAGCCCCCGTAGCGGGAGGACAGATACGCAGTATTTT.

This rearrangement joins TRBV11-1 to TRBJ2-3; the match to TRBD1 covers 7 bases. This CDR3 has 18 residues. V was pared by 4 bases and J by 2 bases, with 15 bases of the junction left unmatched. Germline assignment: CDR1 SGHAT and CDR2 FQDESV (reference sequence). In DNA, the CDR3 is TGTGCCAGCAGCTCCTTAGGACAGGCCATAACATTCACAGATACGCAGTATTTT. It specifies CASSSLGQAITFTDTQYF.

The CDR3 sequence is CASKKRSSYNEQFF. CDR3 nucleotides: TGTGCCAGTAAAAAGCGGAGCTCCTACAATGAGCAGTTCTTC. This sequence joins TRBV19 and TRBJ2-1; TRBD2 is a possible D gene (5 bases). Germline CDR1 LNHDA, CDR2 SQIVND (reference sequence). V was pared by 7 bases and J by 0 bases, with 10 bases between. The CDR3 loop spans 14 amino acids.

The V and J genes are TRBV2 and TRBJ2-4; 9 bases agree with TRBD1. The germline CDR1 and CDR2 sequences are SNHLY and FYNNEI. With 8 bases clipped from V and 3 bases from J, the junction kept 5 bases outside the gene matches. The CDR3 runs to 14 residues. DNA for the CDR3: TGTGCCAGCTCTTGGGACAGGGTCAAAAACATTCAGTACTTC. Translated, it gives CASSWDRVKNIQYF.

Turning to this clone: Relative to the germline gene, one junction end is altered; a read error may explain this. As DNA, the CDR3 is TGTGCCAGCGGGCCCGGGACAGGGATCCTGGCTGGGAACACCATATATTTT. Residues: CASGPGTGILAGNTIYF. The chain uses TRBV2 and TRBJ1-3; the match to TRBD1 covers 9 bases. Germline values: CDR1 SNHLY, CDR2 FYNNEI. The CDR3 has 17 amino acids.

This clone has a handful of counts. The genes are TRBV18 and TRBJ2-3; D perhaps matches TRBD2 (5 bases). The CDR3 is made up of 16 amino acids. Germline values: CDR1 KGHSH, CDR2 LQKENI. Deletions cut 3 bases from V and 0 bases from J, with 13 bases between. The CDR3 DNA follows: TGTGCCAGCTCACCGTCATCCGGGGTGAGCACAGATACGCAGTATTTT. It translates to CASSPSSGVSTDTQYF. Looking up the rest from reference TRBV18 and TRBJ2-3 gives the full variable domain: NAGVMQNPRHLVRRRGQEARLRCSPMKGHSHVYWYRQLPEEGLKFMVYLQKENIIDESGMPKERFSAEFPKEGPSILRIQQVVRGDSAAYFCASSPSSGVSTDTQYFGPGTRLTVL.

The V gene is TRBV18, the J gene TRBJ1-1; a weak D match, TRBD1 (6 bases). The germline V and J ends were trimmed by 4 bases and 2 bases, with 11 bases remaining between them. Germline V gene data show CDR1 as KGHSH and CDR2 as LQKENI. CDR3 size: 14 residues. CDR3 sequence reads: CASSRGHLNTEAFF. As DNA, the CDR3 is TGTGCCAGCTCACGGGGACACCTTAACACTGAAGCTTTCTTT.

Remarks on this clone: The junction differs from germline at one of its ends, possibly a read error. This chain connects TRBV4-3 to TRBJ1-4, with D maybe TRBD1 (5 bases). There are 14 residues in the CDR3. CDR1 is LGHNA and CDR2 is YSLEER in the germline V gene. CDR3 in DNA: TGCGCCAGCAGCCAGCCACAGGTCGGTGAAAAACCGTTTTTT. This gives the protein CASSQPQVGEKPFF.

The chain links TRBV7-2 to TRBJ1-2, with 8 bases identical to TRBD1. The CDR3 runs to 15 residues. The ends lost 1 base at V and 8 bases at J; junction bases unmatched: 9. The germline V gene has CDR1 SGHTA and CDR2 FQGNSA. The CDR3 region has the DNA TGTGCCAGCAGCTTAGTGGGCGGACAGGGTCGAGGCTACACCTTC. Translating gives CASSLVGGQGRGYTF.

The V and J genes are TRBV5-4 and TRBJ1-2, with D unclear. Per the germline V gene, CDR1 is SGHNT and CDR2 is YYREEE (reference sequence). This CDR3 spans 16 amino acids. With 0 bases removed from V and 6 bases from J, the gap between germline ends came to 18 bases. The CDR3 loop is CASSLGTTRPENGYTF. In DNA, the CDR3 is TGTGCCAGCAGCTTGGGCACTACGCGCCCTGAAAATGGCTACACCTTC.

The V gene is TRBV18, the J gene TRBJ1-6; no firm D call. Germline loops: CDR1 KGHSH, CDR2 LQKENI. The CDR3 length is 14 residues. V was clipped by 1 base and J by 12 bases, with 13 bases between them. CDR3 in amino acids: CASSPQEGRVPLHF. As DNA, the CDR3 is TGTGCCAGCTCACCACAGGAGGGTCGGGTACCCCTCCACTTT.

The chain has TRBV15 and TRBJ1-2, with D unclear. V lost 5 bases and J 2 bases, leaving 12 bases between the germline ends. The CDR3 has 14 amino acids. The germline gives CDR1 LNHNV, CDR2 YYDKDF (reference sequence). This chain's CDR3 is CATSVSTSNYGYTF. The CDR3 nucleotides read TGTGCCACCAGCGTTTCAACGAGCAACTATGGCTACACCTTC.

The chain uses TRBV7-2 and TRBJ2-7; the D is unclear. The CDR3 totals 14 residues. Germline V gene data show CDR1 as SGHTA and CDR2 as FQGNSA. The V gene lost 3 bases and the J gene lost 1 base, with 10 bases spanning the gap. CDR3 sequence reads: CASSFSTESYEQYF. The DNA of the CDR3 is TGTGCCAGCAGCTTTTCTACTGAATCCTACGAGCAGTACTTC.

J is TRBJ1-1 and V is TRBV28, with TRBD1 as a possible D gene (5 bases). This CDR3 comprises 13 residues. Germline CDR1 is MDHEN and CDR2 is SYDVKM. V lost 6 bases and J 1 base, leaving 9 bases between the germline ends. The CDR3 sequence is CASRTTANTEAFF. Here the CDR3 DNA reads TGTGCCAGCAGGACGACAGCGAACACTGAAGCTTTCTTT. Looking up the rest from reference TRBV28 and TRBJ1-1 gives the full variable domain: DVKVTQSSRYLVKRTGEKVFLECVQDMDHENMFWYRQDPGLGLRLIYFSYDVKMKEKGDIPEGYSVSREKKERFSLILESASTNQTSMYLCASRTTANTEAFFGQGTRLTVV.

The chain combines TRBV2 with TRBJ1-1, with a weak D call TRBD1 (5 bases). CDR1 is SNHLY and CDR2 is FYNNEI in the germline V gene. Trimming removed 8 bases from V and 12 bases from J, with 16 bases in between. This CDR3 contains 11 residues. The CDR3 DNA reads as TGTGCCAGCGGGGGAAACCGGGAGTCTTTCTTT. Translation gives CASGGNRESFF.

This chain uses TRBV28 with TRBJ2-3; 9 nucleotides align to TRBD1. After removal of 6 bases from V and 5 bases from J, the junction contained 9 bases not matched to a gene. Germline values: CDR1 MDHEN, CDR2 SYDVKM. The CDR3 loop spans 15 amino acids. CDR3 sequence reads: CASSTGTGRKDTQYF. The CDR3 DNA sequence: TGTGCCAGCAGCACCGGGACAGGGAGGAAAGATACGCAGTATTTT.

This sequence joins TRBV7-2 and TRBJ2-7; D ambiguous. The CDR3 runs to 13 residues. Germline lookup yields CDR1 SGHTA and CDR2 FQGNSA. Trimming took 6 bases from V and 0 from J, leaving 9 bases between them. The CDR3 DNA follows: TGTGCCAGCAGAACAACAGCCTCCTACGAGCAGTACTTC. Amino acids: CASRTTASYEQYF.

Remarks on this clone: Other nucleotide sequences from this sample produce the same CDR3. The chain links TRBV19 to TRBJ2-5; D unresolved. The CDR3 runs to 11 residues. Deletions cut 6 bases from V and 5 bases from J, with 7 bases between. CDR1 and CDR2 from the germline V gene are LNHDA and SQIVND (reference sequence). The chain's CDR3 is CASSLRETQYF. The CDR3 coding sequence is TGTGCCAGTAGCCTCAGGGAGACCCAGTACTTC.

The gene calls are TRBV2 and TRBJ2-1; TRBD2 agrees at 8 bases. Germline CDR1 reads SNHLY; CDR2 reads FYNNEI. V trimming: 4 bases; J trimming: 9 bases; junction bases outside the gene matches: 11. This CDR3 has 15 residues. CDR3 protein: CASSGTSSFLGEQFF. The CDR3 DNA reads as TGTGCCAGCAGTGGGACTAGCTCTTTCTTGGGTGAGCAGTTCTTC.

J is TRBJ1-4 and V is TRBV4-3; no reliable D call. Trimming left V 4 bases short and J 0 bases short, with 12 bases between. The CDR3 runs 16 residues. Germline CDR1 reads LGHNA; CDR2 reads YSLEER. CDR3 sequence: CASSRAPQTTNEKLFF. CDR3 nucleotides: TGCGCCAGCAGCCGGGCCCCACAGACAACTAATGAAAAACTGTTTTTT.

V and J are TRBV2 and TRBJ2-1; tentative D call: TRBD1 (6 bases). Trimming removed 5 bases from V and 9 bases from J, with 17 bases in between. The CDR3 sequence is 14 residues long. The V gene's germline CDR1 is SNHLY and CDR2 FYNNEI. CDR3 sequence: CASSLWRGGSEQFF. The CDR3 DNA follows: TGTGCCAGCAGTCTTTGGAGAGGGGGTAGTGAGCAGTTCTTC.

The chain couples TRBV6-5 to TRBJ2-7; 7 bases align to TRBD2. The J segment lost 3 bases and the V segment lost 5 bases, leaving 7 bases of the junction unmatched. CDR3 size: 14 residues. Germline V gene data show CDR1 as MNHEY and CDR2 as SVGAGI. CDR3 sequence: CASSPGGGVYEQYF. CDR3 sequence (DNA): TGTGCCAGCAGTCCTGGGGGAGGGGTCTACGAGCAGTACTTC.

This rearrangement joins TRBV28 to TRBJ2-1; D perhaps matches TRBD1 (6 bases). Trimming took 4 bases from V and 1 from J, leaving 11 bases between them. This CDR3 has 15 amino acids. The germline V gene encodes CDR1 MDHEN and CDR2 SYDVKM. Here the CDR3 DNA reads TGTGCCAGCAGTTACCCTGGACAGTCCTACAATGAGCAGTTCTTC. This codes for CASSYPGQSYNEQFF.